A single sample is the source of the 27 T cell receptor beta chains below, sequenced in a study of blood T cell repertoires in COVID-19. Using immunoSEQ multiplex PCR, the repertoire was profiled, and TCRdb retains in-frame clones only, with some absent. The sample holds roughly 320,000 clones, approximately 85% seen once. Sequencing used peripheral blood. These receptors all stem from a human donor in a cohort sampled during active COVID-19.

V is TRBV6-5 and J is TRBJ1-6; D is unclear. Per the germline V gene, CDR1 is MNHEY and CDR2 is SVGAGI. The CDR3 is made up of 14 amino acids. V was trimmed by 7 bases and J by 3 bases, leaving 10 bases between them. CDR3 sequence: CASKQRGYNSPLHF. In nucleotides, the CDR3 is TGTGCCAGCAAACAGCGGGGCTATAATTCACCCCTCCACTTT.

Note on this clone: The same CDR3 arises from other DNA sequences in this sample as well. The CDR3 sequence is CAWSVSGNQPQHF. CDR3 in DNA: TGTGCCTGGAGTGTATCAGGAAATCAGCCCCAGCATTTT. The chain employs TRBV30 and TRBJ1-5; D unclear. CDR3 length equals 13 residues. V dropped 0 bases and J dropped 4 bases, with 7 bases sitting between them. Per germline, CDR1 GTSNPN and CDR2 SVGIG (reference sequence).

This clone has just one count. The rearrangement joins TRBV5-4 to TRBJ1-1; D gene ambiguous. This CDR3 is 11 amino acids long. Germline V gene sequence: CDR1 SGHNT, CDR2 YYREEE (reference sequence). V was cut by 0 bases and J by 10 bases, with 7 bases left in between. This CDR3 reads CASSLGPRAFF. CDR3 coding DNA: TGTGCCAGCAGCTTGGGCCCGAGAGCTTTCTTT.

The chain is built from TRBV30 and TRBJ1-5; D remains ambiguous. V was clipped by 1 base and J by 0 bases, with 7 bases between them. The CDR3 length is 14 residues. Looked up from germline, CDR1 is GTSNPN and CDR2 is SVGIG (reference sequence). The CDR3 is CAWSGRNSNQPQHF. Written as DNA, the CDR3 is TGTGCCTGGAGTGGCAGAAATAGCAATCAGCCCCAGCATTTT.

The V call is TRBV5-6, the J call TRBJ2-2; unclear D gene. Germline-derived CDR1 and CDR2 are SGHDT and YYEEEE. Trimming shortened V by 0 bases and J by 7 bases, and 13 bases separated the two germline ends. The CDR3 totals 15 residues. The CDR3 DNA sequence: TGTGCCAGCAGCTTGGGGGCCGGATACATCGGGGAGCTGTTTTTT. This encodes CASSLGAGYIGELFF.

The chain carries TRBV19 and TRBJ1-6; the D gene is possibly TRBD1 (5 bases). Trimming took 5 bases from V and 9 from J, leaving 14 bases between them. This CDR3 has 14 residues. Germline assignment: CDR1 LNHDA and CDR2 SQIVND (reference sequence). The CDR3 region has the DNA TGTGCCAGTAGTTTCCCGGGGGTAGGTTCACCCCTCCACTTT. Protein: CASSFPGVGSPLHF.

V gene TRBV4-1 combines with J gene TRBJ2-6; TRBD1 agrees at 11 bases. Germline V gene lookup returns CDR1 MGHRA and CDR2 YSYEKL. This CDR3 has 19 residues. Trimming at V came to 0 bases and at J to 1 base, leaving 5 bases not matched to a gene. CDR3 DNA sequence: TGCGCCAGCAGCCAAGATCCGGGACAGGGGGTTTCTGGGGCCAACGTCCTGACTTTC. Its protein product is CASSQDPGQGVSGANVLTF.

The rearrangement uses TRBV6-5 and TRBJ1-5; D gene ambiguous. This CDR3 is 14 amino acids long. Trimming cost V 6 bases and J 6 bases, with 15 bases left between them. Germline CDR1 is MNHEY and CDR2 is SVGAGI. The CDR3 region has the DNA TGTGCCAGCAGCCTCGACGGAGGTCCTCAGCCCCAGCATTTT. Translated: CASSLDGGPQPQHF.

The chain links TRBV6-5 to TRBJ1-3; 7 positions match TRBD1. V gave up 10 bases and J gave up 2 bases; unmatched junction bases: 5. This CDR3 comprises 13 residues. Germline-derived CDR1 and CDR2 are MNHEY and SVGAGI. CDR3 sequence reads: CATTGKTGNTIYF. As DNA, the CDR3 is TGTGCCACGACAGGGAAGACTGGAAACACCATATATTTT.

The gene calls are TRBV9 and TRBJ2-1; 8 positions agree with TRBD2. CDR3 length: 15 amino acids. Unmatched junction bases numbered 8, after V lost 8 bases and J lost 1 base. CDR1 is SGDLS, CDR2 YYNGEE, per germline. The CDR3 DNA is TGTGCCAGTTCACCGGGGGGGCAATCCTACAATGAGCAGTTCTTC. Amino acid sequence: CASSPGGQSYNEQFF.

The CDR3 spells CASSSFVPGQINYGYTF. CDR3 DNA sequence: TGTGCCAGCAGCTCCTTCGTACCGGGACAGATTAACTATGGCTACACCTTC. The chain carries TRBV5-6 and TRBJ1-2; the match to TRBD1 covers 7 bases. This CDR3 has 17 residues. CDR1 is SGHDT and CDR2 is YYEEEE in the germline V gene. Losses at the gene ends were 3 bases for V and 1 base for J; bases not matched to a gene: 12.

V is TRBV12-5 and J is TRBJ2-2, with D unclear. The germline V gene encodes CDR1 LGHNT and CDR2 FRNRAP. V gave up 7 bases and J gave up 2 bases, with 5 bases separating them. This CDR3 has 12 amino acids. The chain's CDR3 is CASEYNTGELFF. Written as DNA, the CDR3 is TGTGCTAGTGAATATAACACCGGGGAGCTGTTTTTT.

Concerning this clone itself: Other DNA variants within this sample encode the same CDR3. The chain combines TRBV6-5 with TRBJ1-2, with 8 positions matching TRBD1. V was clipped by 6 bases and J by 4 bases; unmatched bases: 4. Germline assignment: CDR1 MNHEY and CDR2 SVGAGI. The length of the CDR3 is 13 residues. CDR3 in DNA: TGTGCCAGCAGGCCCGGACAGGGCTATGGCTACACCTTC. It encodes CASRPGQGYGYTF.

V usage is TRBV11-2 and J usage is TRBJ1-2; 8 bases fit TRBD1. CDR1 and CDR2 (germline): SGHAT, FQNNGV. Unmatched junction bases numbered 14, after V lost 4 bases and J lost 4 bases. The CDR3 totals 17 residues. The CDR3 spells CASSSEAGGQEAYGYTF. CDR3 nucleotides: TGTGCCAGCAGCTCCGAGGCCGGGGGACAGGAGGCCTATGGCTACACCTTC.

CDR3 nucleotides: TGTGCCAGTAGTACAGGGCCCAATCAGCCCCAGCATTTT. As protein: CASSTGPNQPQHF. The chain recombines TRBV19 with TRBJ1-5; D is perhaps TRBD1 (5 bases). This CDR3 is 13 amino acids long. Germline CDR1 is LNHDA and CDR2 is SQIVND (reference sequence). V lost 4 bases and J 3 bases, leaving 7 bases between the germline ends.

CDR3 amino acids: CASSAGTGASYEQYF. The CDR3 bases are TGTGCCAGCTCAGCCGGGACAGGGGCCTCCTACGAGCAGTACTTC. This chain links TRBV18 with TRBJ2-7; TRBD1 matches at 10 bases. Germline V gene sequence: CDR1 KGHSH, CDR2 LQKENI. CDR3 size: 15 residues. J was trimmed by 0 bases and V by 5 bases; bases with no gene match: 4.

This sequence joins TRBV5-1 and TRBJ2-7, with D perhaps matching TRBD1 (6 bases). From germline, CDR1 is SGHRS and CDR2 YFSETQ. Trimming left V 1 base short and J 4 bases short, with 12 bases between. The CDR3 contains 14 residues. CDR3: CASSLFTQGYEQYF. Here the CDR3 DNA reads TGCGCCAGCAGCTTGTTCACCCAGGGGTACGAGCAGTACTTC.

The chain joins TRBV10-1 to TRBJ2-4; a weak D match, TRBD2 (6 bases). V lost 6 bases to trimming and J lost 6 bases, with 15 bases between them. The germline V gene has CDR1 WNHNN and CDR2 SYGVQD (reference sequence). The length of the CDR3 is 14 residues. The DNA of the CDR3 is TGCGCCAGCAGCATGGGGGGTGGTGGAAACATTCAGTACTTC. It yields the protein CASSMGGGGNIQYF.

CDR3 DNA sequence: TGCAGCGTTGAAGGGCAGGGGGTCAACGAGCAGTACTTC. The encoded protein is CSVEGQGVNEQYF. The chain links TRBV29-1 to TRBJ2-7, with TRBD1 matching over 7 bases. CDR1 is SQVTM and CDR2 is ANQGSEA in the germline V gene. J lost 5 bases, V lost 1 base, and 5 bases had no gene match. This CDR3 is 13 amino acids long.

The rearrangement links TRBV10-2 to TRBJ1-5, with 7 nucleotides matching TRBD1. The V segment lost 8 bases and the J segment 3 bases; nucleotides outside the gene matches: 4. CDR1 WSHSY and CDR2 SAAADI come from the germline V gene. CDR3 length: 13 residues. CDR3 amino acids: CASGGQLNQPQHF. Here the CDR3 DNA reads TGCGCCAGCGGGGGACAGCTCAATCAGCCCCAGCATTTT.

The DNA for the CDR3 is TGTGCCACCAGTGATTCGGGACTAGCGGGGGGGTTGGATACGCAGTATTTT. This sequence encodes CATSDSGLAGGLDTQYF. J is TRBJ2-3 and V is TRBV24-1; 16 bases are a match to TRBD2. The J segment lost 6 bases and the V segment lost 2 bases, leaving 4 bases of the junction unmatched. The CDR3 extends over 17 amino acids. CDR1 and CDR2 from the germline V gene are KGHDR and SFDVKD.

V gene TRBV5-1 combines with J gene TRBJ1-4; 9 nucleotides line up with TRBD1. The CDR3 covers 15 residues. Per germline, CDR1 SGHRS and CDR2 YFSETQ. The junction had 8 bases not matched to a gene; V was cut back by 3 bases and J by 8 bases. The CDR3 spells CASSSTGGAEEKLFF. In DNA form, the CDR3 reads TGCGCCAGCAGCTCCACAGGGGGCGCGGAGGAAAAACTGTTTTTT.

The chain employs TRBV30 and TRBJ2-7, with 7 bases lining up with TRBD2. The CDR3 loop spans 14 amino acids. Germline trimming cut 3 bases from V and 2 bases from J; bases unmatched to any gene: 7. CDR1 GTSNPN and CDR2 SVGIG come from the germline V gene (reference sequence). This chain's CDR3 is CAWSLMGGAYEQYF. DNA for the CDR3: TGTGCCTGGAGCCTTATGGGAGGGGCCTACGAGCAGTACTTC.

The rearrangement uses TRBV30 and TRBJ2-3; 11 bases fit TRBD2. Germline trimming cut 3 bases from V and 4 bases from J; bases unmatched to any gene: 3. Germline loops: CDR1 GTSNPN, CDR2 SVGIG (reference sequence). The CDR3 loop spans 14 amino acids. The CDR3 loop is CAWRLAGGPDTQYF. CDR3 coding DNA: TGTGCCTGGAGGTTAGCGGGGGGGCCAGATACGCAGTATTTT.

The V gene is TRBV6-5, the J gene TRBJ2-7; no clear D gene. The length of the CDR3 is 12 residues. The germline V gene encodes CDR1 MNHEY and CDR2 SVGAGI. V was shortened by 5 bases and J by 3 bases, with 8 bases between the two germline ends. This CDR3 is CASSHNIYEQYF. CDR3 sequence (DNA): TGTGCCAGCAGTCACAACATCTACGAGCAGTACTTC.

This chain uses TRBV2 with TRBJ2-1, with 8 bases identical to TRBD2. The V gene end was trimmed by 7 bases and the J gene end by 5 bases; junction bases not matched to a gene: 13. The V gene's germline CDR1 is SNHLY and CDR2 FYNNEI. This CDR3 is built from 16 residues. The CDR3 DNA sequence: TGTGCCAGCACCTCCCCTCAAGCGGGGGTGAACAATGAGCAGTTCTTC. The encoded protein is CASTSPQAGVNNEQFF.

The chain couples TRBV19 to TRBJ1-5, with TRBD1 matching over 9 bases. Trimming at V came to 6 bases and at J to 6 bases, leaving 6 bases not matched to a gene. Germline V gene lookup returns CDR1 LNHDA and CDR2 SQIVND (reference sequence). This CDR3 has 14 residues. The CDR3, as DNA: TGTGCCAGTAGGGGAGGGACAGGGCGTCAGCCCCAGCATTTT. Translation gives CASRGGTGRQPQHF.